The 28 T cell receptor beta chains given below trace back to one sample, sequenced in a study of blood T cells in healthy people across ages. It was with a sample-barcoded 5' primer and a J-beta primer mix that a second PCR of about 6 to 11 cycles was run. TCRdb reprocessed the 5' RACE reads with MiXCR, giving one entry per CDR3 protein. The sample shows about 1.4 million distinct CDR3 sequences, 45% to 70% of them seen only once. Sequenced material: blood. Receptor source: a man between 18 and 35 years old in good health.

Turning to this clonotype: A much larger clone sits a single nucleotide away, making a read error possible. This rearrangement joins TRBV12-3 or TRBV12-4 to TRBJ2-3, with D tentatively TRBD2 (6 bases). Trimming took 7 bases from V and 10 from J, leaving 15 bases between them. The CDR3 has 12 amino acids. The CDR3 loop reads CASNLGSIAQYF. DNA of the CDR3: TGTGCCAGCAACCTCGGGAGCATAGCGCAGTATTTT.

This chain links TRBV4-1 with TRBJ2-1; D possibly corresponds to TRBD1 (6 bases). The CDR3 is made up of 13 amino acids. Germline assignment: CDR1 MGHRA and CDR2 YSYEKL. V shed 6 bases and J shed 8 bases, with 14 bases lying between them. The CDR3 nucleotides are TGCGCCAGCAGGGGGGCCAACTTCCATGAGCAGTTCTTC. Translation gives CASRGANFHEQFF.

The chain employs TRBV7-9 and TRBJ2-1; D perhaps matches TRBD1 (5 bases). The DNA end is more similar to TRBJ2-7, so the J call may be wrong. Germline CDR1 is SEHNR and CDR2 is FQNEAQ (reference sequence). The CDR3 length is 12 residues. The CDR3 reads CASSLGPPEQYF. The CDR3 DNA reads TGTGCCAGCAGCTTGGGGCCCCCCGAGCAGTACTTC.

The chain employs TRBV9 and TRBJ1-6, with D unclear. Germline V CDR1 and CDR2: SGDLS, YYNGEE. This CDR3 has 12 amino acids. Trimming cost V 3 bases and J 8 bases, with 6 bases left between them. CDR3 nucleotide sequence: TGTGCCAGCAGCGCGTGGGATTCACCCCTCCACTTT. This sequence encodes CASSAWDSPLHF.

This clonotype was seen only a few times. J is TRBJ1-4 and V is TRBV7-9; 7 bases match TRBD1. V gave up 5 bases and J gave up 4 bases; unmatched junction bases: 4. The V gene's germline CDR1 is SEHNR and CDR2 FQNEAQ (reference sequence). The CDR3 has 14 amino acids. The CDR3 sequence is CASSQGQDNEKLFF. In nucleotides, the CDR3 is TGTGCCAGCAGCCAAGGACAGGATAATGAAAAACTGTTTTTT.

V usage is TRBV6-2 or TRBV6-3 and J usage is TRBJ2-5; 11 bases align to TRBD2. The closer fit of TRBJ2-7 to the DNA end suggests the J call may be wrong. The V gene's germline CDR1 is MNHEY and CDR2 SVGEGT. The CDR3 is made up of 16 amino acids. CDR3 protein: CASSYQTSGMTYEQYF. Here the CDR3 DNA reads TGTGCCAGCAGTTATCAGACTAGCGGGATGACCTACGAGCAGTACTTC.

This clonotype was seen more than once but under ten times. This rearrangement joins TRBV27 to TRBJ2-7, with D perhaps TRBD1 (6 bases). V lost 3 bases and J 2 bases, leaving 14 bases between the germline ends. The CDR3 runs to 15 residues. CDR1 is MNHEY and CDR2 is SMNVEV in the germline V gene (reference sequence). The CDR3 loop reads CASSFDGTLTYEQYF. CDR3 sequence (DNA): TGTGCCAGCAGTTTTGACGGGACACTGACCTACGAGCAGTACTTC.

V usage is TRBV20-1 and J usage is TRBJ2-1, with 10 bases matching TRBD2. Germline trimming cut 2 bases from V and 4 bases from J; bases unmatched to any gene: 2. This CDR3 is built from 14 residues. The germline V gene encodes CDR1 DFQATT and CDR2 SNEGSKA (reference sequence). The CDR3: CSARQAGGYNEQFF. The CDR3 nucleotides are TGCAGTGCTAGACAAGCGGGGGGGTACAATGAGCAGTTCTTC.

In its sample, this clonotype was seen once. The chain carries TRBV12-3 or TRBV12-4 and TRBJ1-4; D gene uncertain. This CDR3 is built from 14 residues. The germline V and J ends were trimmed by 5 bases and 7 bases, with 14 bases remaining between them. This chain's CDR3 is CASSIRSSREKLFF. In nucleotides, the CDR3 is TGTGCCAGCAGTATAAGGAGTTCACGTGAAAAACTGTTTTTT.

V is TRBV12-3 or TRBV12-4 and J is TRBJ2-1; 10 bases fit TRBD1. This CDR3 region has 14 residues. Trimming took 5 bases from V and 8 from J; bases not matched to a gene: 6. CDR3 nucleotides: TGTGCCAGCAGTCCGGGACAGGGGTCCGATGAGCAGTTCTTC. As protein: CASSPGQGSDEQFF.

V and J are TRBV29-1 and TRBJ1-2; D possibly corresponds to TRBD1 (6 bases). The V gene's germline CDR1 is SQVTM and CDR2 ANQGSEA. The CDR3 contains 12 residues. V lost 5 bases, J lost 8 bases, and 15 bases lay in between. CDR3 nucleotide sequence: TGCAGCGTTCCCACAGGGTTGGGAGGCTACACCTTC. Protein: CSVPTGLGGYTF.

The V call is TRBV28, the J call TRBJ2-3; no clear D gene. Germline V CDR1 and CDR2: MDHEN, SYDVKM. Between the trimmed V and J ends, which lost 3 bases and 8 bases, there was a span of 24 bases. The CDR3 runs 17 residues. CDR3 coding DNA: TGTGCCAGCAGTTTTATAGAAGTAGTCCCCCTATCCACTACGCAGTATTTT. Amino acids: CASSFIEVVPLSTTQYF.

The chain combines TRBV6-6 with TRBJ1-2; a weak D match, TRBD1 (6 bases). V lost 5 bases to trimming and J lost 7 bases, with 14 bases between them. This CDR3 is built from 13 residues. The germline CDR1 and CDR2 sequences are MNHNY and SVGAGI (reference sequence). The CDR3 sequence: CASSPGTLGGYTF. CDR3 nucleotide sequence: TGTGCCAGCAGTCCTGGGACACTGGGTGGCTACACCTTC.

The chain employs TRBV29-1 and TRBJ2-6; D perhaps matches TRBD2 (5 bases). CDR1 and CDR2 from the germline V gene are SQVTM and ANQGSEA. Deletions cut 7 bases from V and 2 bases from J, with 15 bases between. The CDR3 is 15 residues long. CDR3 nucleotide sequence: TGCAGCGCCGGAGGAGAGGGCGCTGGGGCCAACGTCCTGACTTTC. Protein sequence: CSAGGEGAGANVLTF.

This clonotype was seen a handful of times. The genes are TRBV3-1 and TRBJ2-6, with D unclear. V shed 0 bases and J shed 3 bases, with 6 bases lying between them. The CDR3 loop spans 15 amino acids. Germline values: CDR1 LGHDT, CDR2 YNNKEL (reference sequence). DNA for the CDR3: TGTGCCAGCAGCCAAGATTTCGGTGGGGCCAACGTCCTGACTTTC. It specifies CASSQDFGGANVLTF.

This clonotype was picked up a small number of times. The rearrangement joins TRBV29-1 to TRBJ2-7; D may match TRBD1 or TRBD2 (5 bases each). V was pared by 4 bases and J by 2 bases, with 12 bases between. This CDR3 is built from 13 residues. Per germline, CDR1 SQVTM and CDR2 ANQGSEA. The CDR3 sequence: CSVAGTLTYEQYF. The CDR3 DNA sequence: TGCAGCGTTGCCGGGACCCTAACCTACGAGCAGTACTTC.

This CDR3 is CAISETGAHEQYF. In DNA form, the CDR3 reads TGTGCCATCAGTGAGACAGGGGCCCACGAGCAGTACTTC. This rearrangement joins TRBV10-3 to TRBJ2-7; 7 bases align to TRBD1. With 2 bases clipped from V and 5 bases from J, the junction kept 3 bases outside the gene matches. This CDR3 is 13 amino acids long. Germline V CDR1 and CDR2: ENHRY, SYGVKD.

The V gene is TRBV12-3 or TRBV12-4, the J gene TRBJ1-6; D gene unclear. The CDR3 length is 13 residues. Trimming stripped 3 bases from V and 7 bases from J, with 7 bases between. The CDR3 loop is CASSFVVNSPLHF. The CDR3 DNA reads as TGTGCCAGCAGTTTTGTGGTAAATTCACCCCTCCACTTT.

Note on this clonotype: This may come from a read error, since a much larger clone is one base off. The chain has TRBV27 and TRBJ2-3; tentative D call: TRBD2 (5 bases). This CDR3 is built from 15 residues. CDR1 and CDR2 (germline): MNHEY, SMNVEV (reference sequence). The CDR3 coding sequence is TGTGCCAGCAGTTTACAGGATCCTAGCACAGATATGCAGTATTTT. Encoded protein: CASSLQDPSTDMQYF.

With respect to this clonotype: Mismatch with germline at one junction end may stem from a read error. Here the CDR3 reads CAISESWGQLDNEQFF. CDR3 coding DNA: TGTGCCATCAGCGAGTCCTGGGGACAGCTAGACAATGAGCAGTTCTTC. The rearrangement links TRBV10-3 to TRBJ2-1, with 7 bases that match TRBD1. The CDR3 covers 16 residues. In germline, CDR1 is ENHRY, CDR2 SYGVKD.

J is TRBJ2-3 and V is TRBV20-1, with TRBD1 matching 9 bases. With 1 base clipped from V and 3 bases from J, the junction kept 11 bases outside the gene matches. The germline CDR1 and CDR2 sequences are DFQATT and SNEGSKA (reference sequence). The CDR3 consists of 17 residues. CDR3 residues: CSARAGTGPQPTDTQYF. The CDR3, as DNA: TGCAGTGCTAGAGCTGGGACAGGGCCCCAACCTACAGATACGCAGTATTTT.

The CDR3 loop reads CASSQAPPKGWPYNEQFF. The CDR3, as DNA: TGCGCCAGCAGCCAAGCTCCCCCCAAGGGTTGGCCCTACAATGAGCAGTTCTTC. V and J are TRBV4-1 and TRBJ2-1; D is uncertain. Trimming took 1 base from V and 2 from J, leaving 18 bases between them. Germline V CDR1 and CDR2: MGHRA, YSYEKL. The CDR3 spans 18 residues.

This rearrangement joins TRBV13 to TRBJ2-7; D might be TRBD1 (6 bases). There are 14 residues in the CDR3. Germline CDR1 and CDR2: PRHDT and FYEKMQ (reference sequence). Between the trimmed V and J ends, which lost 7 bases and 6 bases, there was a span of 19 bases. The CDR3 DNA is TGTGCCAGCATCTCTTCGGGACATGTAGGCGAGCAGTACTTC. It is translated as CASISSGHVGEQYF.

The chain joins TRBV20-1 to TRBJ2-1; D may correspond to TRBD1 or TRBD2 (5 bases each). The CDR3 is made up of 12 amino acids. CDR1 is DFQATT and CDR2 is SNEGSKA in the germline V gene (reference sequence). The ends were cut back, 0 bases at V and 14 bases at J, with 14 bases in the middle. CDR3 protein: CSARDRDERKFF. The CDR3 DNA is TGCAGTGCTAGAGATAGGGACGAGCGAAAGTTCTTC.

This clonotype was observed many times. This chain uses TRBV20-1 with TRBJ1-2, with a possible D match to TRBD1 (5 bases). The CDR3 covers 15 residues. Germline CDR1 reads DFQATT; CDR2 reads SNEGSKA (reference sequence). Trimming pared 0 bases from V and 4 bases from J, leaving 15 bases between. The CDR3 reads CSARDRGSPPYGYTF. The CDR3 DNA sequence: TGCAGTGCTAGAGATAGGGGCAGTCCCCCCTATGGCTACACCTTC.

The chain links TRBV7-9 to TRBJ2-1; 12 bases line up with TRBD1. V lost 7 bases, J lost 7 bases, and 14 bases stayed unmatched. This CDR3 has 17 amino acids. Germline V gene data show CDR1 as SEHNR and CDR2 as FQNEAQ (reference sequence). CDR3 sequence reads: CASNPRGTGGMGNEQFF. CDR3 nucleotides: TGTGCCAGCAACCCGAGGGGGACAGGGGGCATGGGGAATGAGCAGTTCTTC.

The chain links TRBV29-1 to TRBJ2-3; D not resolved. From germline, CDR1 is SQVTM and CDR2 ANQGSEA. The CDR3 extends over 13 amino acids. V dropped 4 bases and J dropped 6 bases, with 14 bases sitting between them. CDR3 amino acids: CSVGLKLTDTQYF. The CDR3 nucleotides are TGCAGCGTTGGCCTGAAGCTAACTGATACGCAGTATTTT.

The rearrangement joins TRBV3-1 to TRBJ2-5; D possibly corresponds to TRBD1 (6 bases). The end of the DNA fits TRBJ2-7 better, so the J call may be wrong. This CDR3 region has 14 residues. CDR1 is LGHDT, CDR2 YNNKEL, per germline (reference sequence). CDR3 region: CASSHPTGLHEQYF. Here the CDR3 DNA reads TGTGCCAGCAGTCATCCGACAGGACTCCACGAGCAGTACTTC.